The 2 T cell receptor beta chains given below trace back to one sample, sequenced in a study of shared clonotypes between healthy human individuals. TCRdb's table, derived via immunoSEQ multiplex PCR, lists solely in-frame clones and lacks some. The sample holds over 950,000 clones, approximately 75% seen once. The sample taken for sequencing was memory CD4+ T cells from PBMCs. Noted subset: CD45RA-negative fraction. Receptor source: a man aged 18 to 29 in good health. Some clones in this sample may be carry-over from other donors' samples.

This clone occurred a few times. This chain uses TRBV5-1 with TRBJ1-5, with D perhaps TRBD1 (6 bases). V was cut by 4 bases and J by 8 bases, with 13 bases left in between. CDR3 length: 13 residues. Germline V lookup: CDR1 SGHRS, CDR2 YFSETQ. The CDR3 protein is CASSPFPGEPQHF. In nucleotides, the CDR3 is TGCGCCAGCAGCCCATTTCCAGGGGAGCCCCAGCATTTT.

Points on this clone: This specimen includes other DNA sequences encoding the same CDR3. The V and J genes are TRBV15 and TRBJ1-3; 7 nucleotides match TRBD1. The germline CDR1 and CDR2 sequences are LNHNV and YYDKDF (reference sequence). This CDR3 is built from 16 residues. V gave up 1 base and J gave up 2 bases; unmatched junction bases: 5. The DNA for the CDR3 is TGTGCCACCAGCAGAGGTGGAACAGGGGCTGGAAACACCATATATTTT. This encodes CATSRGGTGAGNTIYF.